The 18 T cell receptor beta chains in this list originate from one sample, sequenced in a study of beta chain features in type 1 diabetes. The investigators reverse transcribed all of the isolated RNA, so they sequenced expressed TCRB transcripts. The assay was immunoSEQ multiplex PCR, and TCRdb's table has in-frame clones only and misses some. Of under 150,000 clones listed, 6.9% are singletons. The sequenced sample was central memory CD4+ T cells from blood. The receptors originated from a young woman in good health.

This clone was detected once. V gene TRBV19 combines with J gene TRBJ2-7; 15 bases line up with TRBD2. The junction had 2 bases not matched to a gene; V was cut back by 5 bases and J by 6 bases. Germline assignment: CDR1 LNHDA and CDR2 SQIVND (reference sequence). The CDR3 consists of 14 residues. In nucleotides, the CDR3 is TGTGCCAGTAGTGGACTAGCGGGGGGGGCCGAGCAGTACTTC. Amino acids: CASSGLAGGAEQYF.

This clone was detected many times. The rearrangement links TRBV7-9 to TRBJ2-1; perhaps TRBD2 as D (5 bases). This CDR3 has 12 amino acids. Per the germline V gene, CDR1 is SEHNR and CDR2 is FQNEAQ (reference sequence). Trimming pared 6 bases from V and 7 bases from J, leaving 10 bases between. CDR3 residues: CASRRSGNEQFF. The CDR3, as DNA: TGTGCCAGCAGGAGATCGGGGAATGAGCAGTTCTTC. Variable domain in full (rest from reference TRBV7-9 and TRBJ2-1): DTGVSQNPRHKITKRGQNVTFRCDPISEHNRLYWYRQTLGQGPEFLTYFQNEAQLEKSRLLSDRFSAERPKGSFSTLEIQRTEQGDSAMYLCASRRSGNEQFFGPGTRLTVL.

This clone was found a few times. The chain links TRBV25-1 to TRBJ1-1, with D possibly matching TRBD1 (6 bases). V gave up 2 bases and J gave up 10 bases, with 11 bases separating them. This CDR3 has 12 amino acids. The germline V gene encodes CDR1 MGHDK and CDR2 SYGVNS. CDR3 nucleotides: TGTGCCAGCAGTGAAAATACAGGGACAGCTTTCTTT. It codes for CASSENTGTAFF.

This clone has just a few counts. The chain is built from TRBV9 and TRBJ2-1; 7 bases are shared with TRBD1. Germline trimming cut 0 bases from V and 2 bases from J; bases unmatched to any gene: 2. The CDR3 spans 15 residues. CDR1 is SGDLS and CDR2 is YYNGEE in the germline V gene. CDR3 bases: TGTGCCAGCAGCGTAGCCGGGACAGCCTACAATGAGCAGTTCTTC. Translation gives CASSVAGTAYNEQFF.

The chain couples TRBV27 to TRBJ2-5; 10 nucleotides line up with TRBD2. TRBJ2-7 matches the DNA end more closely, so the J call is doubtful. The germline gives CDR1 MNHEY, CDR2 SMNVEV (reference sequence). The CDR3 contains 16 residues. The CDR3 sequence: CASSSLAGALSYEQYF. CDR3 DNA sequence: TGTGCCAGCAGTTCCCTAGCGGGAGCGTTGTCCTACGAGCAGTACTTC.

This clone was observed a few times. Here the CDR3 reads CASSQVVWRDTQYF. The DNA of the CDR3 is TGCGCCAGCAGCCAAGTAGTTTGGAGAGATACGCAGTATTTT. The chain links TRBV4-3 to TRBJ2-3; D is uncertain. This CDR3 has 14 residues. V lost 1 base and J lost 5, with 10 bases in between. CDR1 LGHNA and CDR2 YSLEER come from the germline V gene.

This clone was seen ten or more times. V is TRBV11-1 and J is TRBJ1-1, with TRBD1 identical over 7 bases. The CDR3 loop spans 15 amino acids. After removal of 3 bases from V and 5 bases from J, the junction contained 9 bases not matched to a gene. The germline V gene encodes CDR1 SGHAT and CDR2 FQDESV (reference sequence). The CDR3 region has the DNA TGTGCCAGCAGCTTGGTCTCTACAGGGGAGACTGAAGCTTTCTTT. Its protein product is CASSLVSTGETEAFF.

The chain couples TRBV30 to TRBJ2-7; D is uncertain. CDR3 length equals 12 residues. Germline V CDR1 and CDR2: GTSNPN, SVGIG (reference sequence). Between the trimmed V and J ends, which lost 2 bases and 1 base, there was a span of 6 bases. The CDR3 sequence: CAWSRTSYEQYF. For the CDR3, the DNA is TGTGCCTGGAGTCGTACATCCTACGAGCAGTACTTC.

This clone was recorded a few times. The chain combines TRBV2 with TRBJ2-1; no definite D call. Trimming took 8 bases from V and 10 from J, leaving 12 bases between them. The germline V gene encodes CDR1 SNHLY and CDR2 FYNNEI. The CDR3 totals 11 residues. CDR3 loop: CASSLDWEQFF. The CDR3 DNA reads TGTGCCAGCTCACTCGATTGGGAGCAGTTCTTC.

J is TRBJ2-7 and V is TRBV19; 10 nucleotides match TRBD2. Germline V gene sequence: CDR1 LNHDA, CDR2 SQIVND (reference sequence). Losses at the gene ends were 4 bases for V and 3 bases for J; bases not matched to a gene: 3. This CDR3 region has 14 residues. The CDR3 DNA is TGTGCCAGTAGTAGGCTAGCGGGAGACTACGAGCAGTACTTC. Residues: CASSRLAGDYEQYF. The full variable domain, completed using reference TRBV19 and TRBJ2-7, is DGGITQSPKYLFRKEGQNVTLSCEQNLNHDAMYWYRQDPGQGLRLIYYSQIVNDFQKGDIAEGYSVSREKKESFPLTVTSAQKNPTAFYLCASSRLAGDYEQYFGPGTRLTVT.

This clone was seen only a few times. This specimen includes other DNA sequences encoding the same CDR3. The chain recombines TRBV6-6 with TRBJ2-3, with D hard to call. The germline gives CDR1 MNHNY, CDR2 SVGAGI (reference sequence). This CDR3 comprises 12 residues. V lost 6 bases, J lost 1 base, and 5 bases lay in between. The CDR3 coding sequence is TGTGCCAGCAGCCCCGGCACAGATACGCAGTATTTT. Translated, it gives CASSPGTDTQYF.

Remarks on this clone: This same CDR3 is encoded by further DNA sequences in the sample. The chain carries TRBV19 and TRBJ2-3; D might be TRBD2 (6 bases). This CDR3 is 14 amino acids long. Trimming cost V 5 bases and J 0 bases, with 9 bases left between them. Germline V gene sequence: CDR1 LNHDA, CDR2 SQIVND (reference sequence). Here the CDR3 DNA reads TGTGCCAGTAGTCCCAGCGGGAGCACAGATACGCAGTATTTT. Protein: CASSPSGSTDTQYF.

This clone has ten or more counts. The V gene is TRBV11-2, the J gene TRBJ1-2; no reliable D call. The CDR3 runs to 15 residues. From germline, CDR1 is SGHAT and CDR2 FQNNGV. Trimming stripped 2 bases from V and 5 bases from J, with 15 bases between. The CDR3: CASSLYSRPLYGYTF. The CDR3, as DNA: TGTGCCAGCAGCTTATACAGCAGGCCACTTTATGGCTACACCTTC.

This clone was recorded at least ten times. In DNA, the CDR3 is TGTGCCTGGAGTAGGGGACTAGTCGGGGGCACAGATACGCAGTATTTT. Translating gives CAWSRGLVGGTDTQYF. The rearrangement joins TRBV30 to TRBJ2-3, with TRBD2 matching over 8 bases. Germline loops: CDR1 GTSNPN, CDR2 SVGIG (reference sequence). The CDR3 is made up of 16 amino acids. J lost 1 base, V lost 2 bases, and 8 bases had no gene match.

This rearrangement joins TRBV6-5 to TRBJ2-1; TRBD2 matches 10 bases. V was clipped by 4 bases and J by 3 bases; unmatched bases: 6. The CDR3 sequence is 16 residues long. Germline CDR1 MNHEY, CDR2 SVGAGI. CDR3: CASSSVAGGLYNEQFF. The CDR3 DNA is TGTGCCAGCAGTTCTGTAGCGGGAGGCCTCTACAATGAGCAGTTCTTC.

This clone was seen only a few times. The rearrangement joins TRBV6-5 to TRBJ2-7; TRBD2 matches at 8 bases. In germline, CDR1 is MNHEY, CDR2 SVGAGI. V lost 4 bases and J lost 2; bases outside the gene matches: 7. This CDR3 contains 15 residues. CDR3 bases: TGTGCCAGCAGTTCCACGGGACTAGGAACCTACGAGCAGTACTTC. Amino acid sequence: CASSSTGLGTYEQYF.

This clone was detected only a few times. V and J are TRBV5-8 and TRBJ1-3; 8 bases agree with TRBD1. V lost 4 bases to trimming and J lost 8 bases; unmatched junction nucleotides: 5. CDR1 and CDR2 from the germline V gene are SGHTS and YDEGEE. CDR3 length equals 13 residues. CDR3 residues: CASSTGQGDTIYF. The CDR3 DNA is TGTGCCAGCAGCACCGGACAGGGAGACACCATATATTTT. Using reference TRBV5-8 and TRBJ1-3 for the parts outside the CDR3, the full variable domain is EAGVTQSPTHLIKTRGQQATLRCSPISGHTSVYWYQQALGLGLQFLLWYDEGEERNRGNFPPRFSGRQFPNYSSELNVNALELEDSALYLCASSTGQGDTIYFGEGSWLTVV.

CDR3: CASSLGQKYEQYF. The CDR3 nucleotides read TGTGCCAGCTCATTGGGACAGAAGTACGAGCAGTACTTC. The V call is TRBV18, the J call TRBJ2-5; 7 bases agree with TRBD1. The end of the DNA aligns better with TRBJ2-7, so the J call may be wrong. The CDR3 contains 13 residues. CDR1 and CDR2 (germline): KGHSH, LQKENI.